Listed below are T cell receptor beta chains from one sample, sequenced in a study of blood T cell repertoires in COVID-19. Profiling relied on immunoSEQ multiplex PCR, and the TCRdb table lists in-frame clones only, not all of them. Seen here are 60,000 to 75,000 clones, about 88% observed once, and the top ten hold 9% to 15%. The sample taken for sequencing was peripheral blood. These receptors were taken from a human donor in a cohort sampled during active COVID-19. The CDR3 runs from the conserved cysteine through the conserved F or W. The order of the fields is V gene, J gene, clone size, D gene, CDR3 length, CDR3 DNA, CDR3 protein. D genes are given only for firm matches. For some rows the clone size is stated as once, few or many, or as a class when expanded; others skip it.

>TRBV3-1/TRBV3-2|TRBJ1-3|.|.|14
TGTGCCAGCAGCCGGACTCTCTCTGGAAACACCATATATTTT
CASSRTLSGNTIYF
>TRBV7-2|TRBJ2-1|.|.|11
TGTGCCAGCAGCTTCCTCAATGAGCAGTTCTTC
CASSFLNEQFF
>TRBV19|TRBJ1-1|.|.|16
TGTGCCAGTAGTTCCGAGGAAAGGGGGTTTCACACTGAAGCTTTCTTT
CASSSEERGFHTEAFF
>TRBV7-9|TRBJ1-1|.|.|13
TGTGCCAGCAGCTTAACCCAGGGAAATGAAGCTTTCTTT
CASSLTQGNEAFF
>TRBV7-9|TRBJ1-5|.|TRBD1|16
TGTGCCAGCGCTCCGGGACAGGGGATGAGCAATCAGCCCCAGCATTTT
CASAPGQGMSNQPQHF
>TRBV24-1|TRBJ2-3|.|.|17
TGTGCCACCAGTGATCGCGCGGGGACAGATCGCACAGATACGCAGTATTTT
CATSDRAGTDRTDTQYF
>TRBV25-1|TRBJ1-6|.|.|14
TGTGCCAGCAGTGTAGGACAGTATAATTCACCCCTCCACTTT
CASSVGQYNSPLHF
>TRBV9|TRBJ1-4|.|TRBD1|14
TGTGCCAGCAGCGAGGACAGGGTAAAAGAAAAACTGTTTTTT
CASSEDRVKEKLFF
>TRBV11-2|TRBJ1-1|.|.|13
TGTGCCAGCAGCTTATCCCGGGACACTGAAGCTTTCTTT
CASSLSRDTEAFF
>TRBV18|TRBJ2-7|.|.|15
TGTGCCAGCTCACCATCCCAGGGGGGAGCCTACGAGCAGTACTTC
CASSPSQGGAYEQYF
>TRBV19|TRBJ1-1|.|.|13
TGTGCCAGTAAGATGGGAGGAGGCACTGAAGCTTTCTTT
CASKMGGGTEAFF
>TRBV19|TRBJ1-2|.|TRBD1|14
TGTGCCAGTAGTTATTCCGGGACAGGCCTCGGCTACACCTTC
CASSYSGTGLGYTF
>TRBV4-2|TRBJ2-7|.|.|14
TGTGCCAGCAGCCCACAGGTTGGGGAATACGAGCAGTACTTC
CASSPQVGEYEQYF
>TRBV4-1|TRBJ1-2|.|TRBD1|13
TGCGCCAGCAGCCAGGGACAGGGCTATGGCTACACCTTC
CASSQGQGYGYTF
>TRBV5-3|TRBJ1-2|.|TRBD1|14
TGTGCCAGAAGCCGACAGGGAAAGAACTATGGCTACACCTTC
CARSRQGKNYGYTF
>TRBV27|TRBJ2-7|few|.|13
TGTGCCAGCAGTTTAGGCAGGGCCTACGAGCAGTACTTC
CASSLGRAYEQYF
>TRBV5-1|TRBJ1-4|.|.|15
TGCGCCAGCCGCCCCCAGGCAGCAACTAATGAAAAACTGTTTTTT
CASRPQAATNEKLFF
>TRBV7-2|TRBJ1-1|.|.|16
TGTGCCAGCAGCGCATCTCCAGGACATTTCTCCACTGAAGCTTTCTTT
CASSASPGHFSTEAFF
>TRBV5-1|TRBJ2-7|.|TRBD1|13
TGCGCCAGCAGTTCCACAGGGGCTAGCGAGCAGTACTTC
CASSSTGASEQYF
>TRBV7-6|TRBJ1-6|once|.|14
TGTGCCAGCAGCCCCGGGGAGGGACTTTCACCCCTCCACTTT
CASSPGEGLSPLHF
>TRBV9|TRBJ1-3|.|TRBD1|15
TGTGCCAGCAGCTACCAGGGGGCCATTGGAAACACCATATATTTT
CASSYQGAIGNTIYF
>TRBV5-1|TRBJ2-3|.|.|14
TGCGCCAGCAGCTTGGCCACAAACACAGATACGCAGTATTTT
CASSLATNTDTQYF